The 20 T cell receptor beta chains listed next were all sequenced from one sample in a study of T cells in Graves' hyperthyroidism and ophthalmopathy. Amplification of TCR beta CDR3 regions used RNA as the template. The primer set for the first-round RT-PCR of the TCR CDR3 was HTBI. In TCRdb, the multiplex PCR reads were re-called with MiXCR into one record per CDR3 protein. The sample lists 400,000 to 600,000 distinct CDR3 sequences, around 20% occurring once. Sequenced: blood. These receptors originate from a man aged 18 to 30 with Graves' hyperthyroidism.

A few counts support this clonotype. The chain has TRBV24-1 and TRBJ1-2, with D possibly TRBD1 on 5 matching bases. The V end lost 3 bases, the J end lost 7 bases, and 20 bases lay between the germline ends. This CDR3 has 16 amino acids. CDR1 and CDR2 from the germline V gene are KGHDR and SFDVKD. The chain's CDR3 is CATSDPGPGPGAGYTF. The DNA of the CDR3 is TGTGCCACCAGTGATCCCGGACCGGGGCCCGGAGCTGGCTACACCTTC.

This chain links TRBV20-1 with TRBJ2-5; D perhaps matches TRBD1 (6 bases). Trimming removed 2 bases from V and 5 bases from J, with 15 bases in between. Germline loops: CDR1 DFQATT, CDR2 SNEGSKA (reference sequence). This CDR3 is built from 14 residues. CDR3 DNA sequence: TGCAGTGCTAGACAAGGGGGACGGTTGGAGACCCAGTACTTC. Amino acids: CSARQGGRLETQYF.

The sample holds many counts of this clonotype. This chain connects TRBV2 to TRBJ2-7, with D possibly matching TRBD1 (7 bases). Germline V CDR1 and CDR2: SNHLY, FYNNEI. V lost 2 bases and J 9 bases, leaving 11 bases between the germline ends. The CDR3 runs 12 residues. In DNA form, the CDR3 reads TGTGCCAGCAGTGAACAGGGGGGATGGCAGTACTTC. It yields the protein CASSEQGGWQYF.

J is TRBJ2-3 and V is TRBV5-6; D is undetermined. The germline gives CDR1 SGHDT, CDR2 YYEEEE. V lost 6 bases and J lost 5, with 13 bases in between. The CDR3 runs to 13 residues. The CDR3, as DNA: TGTGCCAGCACCGTCTCAGTGGGAGATACGCAGTATTTT. It codes for CASTVSVGDTQYF.

Notes on this clonotype: No conserved phenylalanine or tryptophan ends this CDR3, so it is likely a read error. This rearrangement joins TRBV12-3 or TRBV12-4 to TRBJ1-2, with D tentatively TRBD1 (5 bases). This CDR3 region has 15 residues. The V and J ends lost 5 bases and 4 bases respectively, with 17 bases between them. The CDR3 DNA sequence: TGTGCCAGCAGTCCCACTCTCGGGGCCAGCTATGGCTACACCGTC. This gives the protein CASSPTLGASYGYTV.

This clonotype appeared many times. V and J are TRBV11-2 and TRBJ2-6, with D possibly matching TRBD2 (5 bases). The CDR3 is made up of 17 amino acids. Germline V gene data show CDR1 as SGHAT and CDR2 as FQNNGV. V was trimmed by 5 bases and J by 0 bases, leaving 14 bases between them. The chain's CDR3 is CASSPWTVASGANVLTF. CDR3 bases: TGTGCCAGCAGCCCATGGACTGTCGCCTCTGGGGCCAACGTCCTGACTTTC.

This clonotype was observed at least ten times. The genes are TRBV5-1 and TRBJ2-7; D is undetermined. Per germline, CDR1 SGHRS and CDR2 YFSETQ. The CDR3 has 16 amino acids. Trimming left V 4 bases short and J 0 bases short, with 17 bases between. Here the CDR3 DNA reads TGCGCCAGCAGCATACAGAATTCTCAAAGCTCCTACGAGCAGTACTTC. Translated: CASSIQNSQSSYEQYF.

Many counts were recorded for this clonotype. V and J are TRBV20-1 and TRBJ1-5; D gene unclear. Germline V CDR1 and CDR2: DFQATT, SNEGSKA (reference sequence). The CDR3 runs 13 residues. V lost 5 bases and J 11 bases, leaving 19 bases between the germline ends. For the CDR3, the DNA is TGCAGTGCTGAGAGGAGGAGACCCCTGGCCCAGCATTTT. The encoded protein is CSAERRRPLAQHF.

The chain carries TRBV12-3 or TRBV12-4 and TRBJ1-2; D uncertain. Deletions cut 11 bases from V and 3 bases from J, with 10 bases between. The CDR3 contains 11 residues. The CDR3 is CAVQRDYGYTF. The DNA of the CDR3 is TGTGCCGTGCAAAGGGACTATGGCTACACCTTC.

This clonotype came up many times. As DNA, the CDR3 is TGTGCCAGCACCGGGACAGACTCCTACGAGCAGTACTTC. It encodes CASTGTDSYEQYF. The chain recombines TRBV6-1 with TRBJ2-7, with TRBD1 identical over 7 bases. The germline V gene encodes CDR1 MNHNS and CDR2 SASEGT. The V gene end was trimmed by 7 bases and the J gene end by 0 bases; junction bases not matched to a gene: 3. The CDR3 runs 13 residues.

This clonotype was seen repeatedly, ten times or more. This chain joins TRBV12-3 or TRBV12-4 and TRBJ1-1; tentative D call: TRBD1 (5 bases). The CDR3 length is 14 residues. Trimming removed 6 bases at V and 4 bases at J, with 15 bases between. CDR3 amino acids: CASRPSGDATEAFF. The CDR3 DNA reads as TGTGCCAGCAGGCCAAGTGGGGACGCCACTGAAGCTTTCTTT.

Ten or more counts support this clonotype. The chain combines TRBV6-1 with TRBJ1-6, with 7 bases aligning to TRBD1. The CDR3 has 16 residues. Germline V gives CDR1 MNHNS, CDR2 SASEGT. V dropped 5 bases and J dropped 6; count of bases not matched to a gene: 10. DNA for the CDR3: TGTGCCAGCAGTCCTACTGGACCAGGGGGTAATTCACCCCTCCACTTT. Residues: CASSPTGPGGNSPLHF.

A few counts support this clonotype. This chain connects TRBV6-4 to TRBJ2-2; TRBD2 matches 13 bases. V gave up 7 bases and J gave up 5 bases; unmatched junction bases: 7. CDR1 and CDR2 from the germline V gene are MRHNA and SNTAGT. The CDR3 spans 16 residues. The CDR3 DNA sequence: TGTGCCAGCACGGGACTAGCGGGGATGAGGACCGGGGAGCTGTTTTTT. This codes for CASTGLAGMRTGELFF.

The chain uses TRBV19 and TRBJ2-2; TRBD1 is a possible D gene (10 bases). Germline V gene lookup returns CDR1 LNHDA and CDR2 SQIVND (reference sequence). Trimming left V 7 bases short and J 6 bases short, with 18 bases between. CDR3 length: 15 amino acids. This chain's CDR3 is CASTLAGQGPGELFF. The CDR3 DNA is TGTGCCAGTACCCTAGCGGGACAGGGGCCCGGGGAGCTGTTTTTT.

A word on this clonotype: One base away lies a much larger clone, so this may be a sequencing read error. The chain is built from TRBV11-3 and TRBJ1-1; unclear D gene. There are 13 residues in the CDR3. CDR1 is SGHNT and CDR2 is YENEEA in the germline V gene. The CDR3 here is CASSSPITTEACF. CDR3 sequence (DNA): TGTGCCAGCAGCTCCCCGATTACCACTGAAGCTTGCTTT.

This clonotype has a count of ten or more. V usage is TRBV6-5 and J usage is TRBJ1-1; D is perhaps TRBD1 (6 bases). CDR1 and CDR2 (germline): MNHEY, SVGAGI. With 2 bases removed from V and 11 bases from J, the gap between germline ends came to 9 bases. The CDR3 has 11 amino acids. CDR3 coding DNA: TGTGCCAGCAGTTACGCAGGGGAGGCTTTCTTT. Protein sequence: CASSYAGEAFF.

With respect to this clonotype: One junction end disagrees with the germline gene, perhaps due to a read error. CDR3 in DNA: TGTGCCGGCAGTCTGACTGGGGGCCGAGAGCAGGACTTC. Protein sequence: CAGSLTGGREQDF. The gene calls are TRBV27 and TRBJ2-7; D is possibly TRBD1 (6 bases). Looked up from germline, CDR1 is MNHEY and CDR2 is SMNVEV (reference sequence). The length of the CDR3 is 13 residues.

This chain joins TRBV4-1 and TRBJ1-5; TRBD1 matches 11 bases. Losses at the gene ends were 4 bases for V and 0 bases for J; bases not matched to a gene: 11. Looked up from germline, CDR1 is MGHRA and CDR2 is YSYEKL. This CDR3 is built from 19 residues. CDR3 in amino acids: CASSPWDRGNQYSNQPQHF. In DNA form, the CDR3 reads TGCGCCAGCAGCCCCTGGGACAGGGGGAACCAGTATAGCAATCAGCCCCAGCATTTT.

CDR3 DNA: TGTGCCAGCAGCCCTCGAACTAGCGGGGGCTACCCTGGGACCCAGTACTTC. Encoded protein: CASSPRTSGGYPGTQYF. The J gene is TRBJ2-5, the V gene TRBV12-3 or TRBV12-4; 11 nucleotides match TRBD2. The trim removed 6 bases at V and 7 bases at J, leaving 16 bases unmatched. This CDR3 region has 17 residues.

V is TRBV20-1 and J is TRBJ2-7; tentative D call: TRBD1 (5 bases). With 3 bases removed from V and 3 bases from J, the gap between germline ends came to 12 bases. Germline V gene lookup returns CDR1 DFQATT and CDR2 SNEGSKA (reference sequence). This CDR3 is built from 13 residues. Here the CDR3 DNA reads TGCAGTGCTAGTTCGGCAGGGCTCTACGAGCAGTACTTC. This gives the protein CSASSAGLYEQYF.